This T cell receptor (beta chain) was profiled in a study of cytomegalovirus exposure and HLA in healthy donors. 60 Vbeta and 13 Jbeta primers were used in PCR. Using immunoSEQ multiplex PCR, the repertoire was profiled, and TCRdb retains in-frame clones only, with some absent. The sample lists more than 85,000 clones; roughly three quarters were seen once. Study-wide findings and caveats: Cytomegalovirus status, reportedly, was diagnosed with high specificity and sensitivity by the classifier. Later on, an analysis showed TCR association rates differing by HLA locus, with DRB1 the most and HLA-C the fewest. It emerged from a later analysis that several of the most significant clusters appeared to be linked to common viral pathogens. Being productive about 87% or about 30% of the time was typical of most TCR beta V segments in an earlier analysis.

Concerning this clone: Its cognate antigen is unknown.

The CDR3 sequence is 14 residues long. Per germline, CDR1 SGHRS and CDR2 YFSETQ. V dropped 4 bases and J dropped 4; count of bases not matched to a gene: 6. This clonotype originated in a male donor in good health and CMV-seropositive. The sample consisted of PBMCs. V is TRBV5-1 and J is TRBJ2-3; 7 bases align to TRBD2. The CDR3 coding sequence is TGCGCCAGCAGCGGCGGGAGAGGCTCAGATACGCAGTATTTT. Translation: CASSGGRGSDTQYF.